This T cell receptor beta chain came from a study of blood T cell repertoires in COVID-19. Study overall: There were acute and convalescent COVID-19 samples, and they came from the United States, Italy and Spain. Sample material is recorded as cDNA or gDNA derived from T cells, B-cell-depleted T cells, or PBMCs.

Some clones are missing from TCRdb's copy, which holds only in-frame ones; the method was immunoSEQ multiplex PCR. The sample has around 83,000 clones, approximately 86% seen once. This CDR3 comprises 16 residues. With 3 bases removed from V and 0 bases from J, the gap between germline ends came to 9 bases. Germline CDR1 and CDR2: LGHDT and YNNKEL (reference sequence). The sequence derives from an elderly man with active or convalescent COVID-19. Material: peripheral blood. The chain uses TRBV3-1 (or the pseudogene TRBV3-2) and TRBJ2-6; possibly TRBD2 for D (6 bases). CDR3 sequence reads: CASSQLASSGANVLTF. CDR3 coding DNA: TGTGCCAGCAGCCAGCTAGCGAGCTCTGGGGCCAACGTCCTGACTTTC.